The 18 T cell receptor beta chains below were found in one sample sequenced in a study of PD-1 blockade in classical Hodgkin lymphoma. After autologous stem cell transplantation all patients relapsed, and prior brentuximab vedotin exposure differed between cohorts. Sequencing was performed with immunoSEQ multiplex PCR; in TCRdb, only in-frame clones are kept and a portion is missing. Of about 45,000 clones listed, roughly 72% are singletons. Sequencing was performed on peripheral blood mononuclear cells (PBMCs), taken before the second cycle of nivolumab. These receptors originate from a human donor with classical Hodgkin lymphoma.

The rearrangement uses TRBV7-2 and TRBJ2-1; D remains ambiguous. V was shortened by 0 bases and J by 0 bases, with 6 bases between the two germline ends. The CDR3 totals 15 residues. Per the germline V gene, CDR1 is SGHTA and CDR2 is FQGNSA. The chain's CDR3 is CASSLAHGSYNEQFF. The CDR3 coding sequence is TGTGCCAGCAGCTTAGCTCATGGCTCCTACAATGAGCAGTTCTTC.

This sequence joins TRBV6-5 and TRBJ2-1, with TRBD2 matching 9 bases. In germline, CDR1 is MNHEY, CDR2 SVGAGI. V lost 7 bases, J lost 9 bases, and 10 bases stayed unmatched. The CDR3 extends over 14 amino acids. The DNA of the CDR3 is TGTGCCAGCACCCCTGGCGGGAGGGCCGGTGAGCAGTTCTTC. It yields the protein CASTPGGRAGEQFF.

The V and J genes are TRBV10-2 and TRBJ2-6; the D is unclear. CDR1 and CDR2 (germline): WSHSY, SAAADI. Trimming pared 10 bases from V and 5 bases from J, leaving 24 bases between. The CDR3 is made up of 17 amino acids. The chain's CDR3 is CATQSWDLMSRANVLTF. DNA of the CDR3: TGCGCCACCCAATCCTGGGATCTAATGTCAAGGGCCAACGTCCTGACTTTC.

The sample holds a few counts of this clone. Written as DNA, the CDR3 is TGTGCCACCAGCAGAGATTCCCCCCAGGGTTTATTAGCTAGTGAGCAGTTCTTC. As protein: CATSRDSPQGLLASEQFF. The V gene is TRBV15, the J gene TRBJ2-1; the D gene is possibly TRBD1 (5 bases). The CDR3 extends over 18 amino acids. Germline V gives CDR1 LNHNV, CDR2 YYDKDF (reference sequence). V was cut by 0 bases and J by 9 bases, with 24 bases left in between.

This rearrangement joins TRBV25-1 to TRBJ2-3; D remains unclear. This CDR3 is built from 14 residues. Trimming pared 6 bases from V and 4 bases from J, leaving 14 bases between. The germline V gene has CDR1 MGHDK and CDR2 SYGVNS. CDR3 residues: CASSQAGRSDTQYF. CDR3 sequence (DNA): TGTGCCAGCAGCCAGGCCGGGCGGTCAGATACGCAGTATTTT.

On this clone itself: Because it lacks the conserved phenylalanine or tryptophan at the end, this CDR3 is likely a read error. CDR3 nucleotide sequence: TGTGCCAGCAGGGGAGGAGCGCGCGGCGAGCAGTACCTC. It yields the protein CASRGGARGEQYL. V gene TRBV7-3 combines with J gene TRBJ2-7; maybe TRBD2 (6 bases). Trimming removed 6 bases from V and 6 bases from J, with 15 bases in between. CDR1 is SGHTA, CDR2 FQGTGA, per germline. The CDR3 extends over 13 amino acids.

The CDR3 loop is CASSYVGQTGYTF. Here the CDR3 DNA reads TGTGCCAGCAGTTACGTGGGACAGACTGGCTACACCTTC. The chain combines TRBV6-5 with TRBJ1-2; TRBD1 aligns across 7 bases. This CDR3 contains 13 residues. Germline V gives CDR1 MNHEY, CDR2 SVGAGI. With V trimmed by 2 bases and J by 7 bases, 4 bases remained unmatched.

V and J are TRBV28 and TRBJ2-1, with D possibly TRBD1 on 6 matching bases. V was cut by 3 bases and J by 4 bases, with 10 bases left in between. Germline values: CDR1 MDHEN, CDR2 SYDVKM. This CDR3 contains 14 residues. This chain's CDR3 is CASSFQGRYNEQFF. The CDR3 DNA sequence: TGTGCCAGCAGTTTTCAGGGGCGGTACAATGAGCAGTTCTTC.

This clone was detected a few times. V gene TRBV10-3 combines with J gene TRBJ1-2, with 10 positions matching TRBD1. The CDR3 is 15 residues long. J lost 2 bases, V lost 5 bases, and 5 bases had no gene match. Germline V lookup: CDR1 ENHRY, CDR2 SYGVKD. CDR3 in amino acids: CAISSTGQGNYGYTF. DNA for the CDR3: TGTGCCATCAGTTCTACGGGACAGGGGAACTATGGCTACACCTTC.

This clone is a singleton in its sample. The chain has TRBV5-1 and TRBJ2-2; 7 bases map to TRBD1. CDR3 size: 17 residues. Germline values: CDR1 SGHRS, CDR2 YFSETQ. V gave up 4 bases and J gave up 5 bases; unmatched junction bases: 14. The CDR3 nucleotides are TGCGCCAGCAGCCGACCCTCCCGACAGGGTAGTACCGGGGAGCTGTTTTTT. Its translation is CASSRPSRQGSTGELFF. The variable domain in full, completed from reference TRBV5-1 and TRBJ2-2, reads KAGVTQTPRYLIKTRGQQVTLSCSPISGHRSVSWYQQTPGQGLQFLFEYFSETQRNKGNFPGRFSGRQFSNSRSEMNVSTLELGDSALYLCASSRPSRQGSTGELFFGEGSRLTVL.

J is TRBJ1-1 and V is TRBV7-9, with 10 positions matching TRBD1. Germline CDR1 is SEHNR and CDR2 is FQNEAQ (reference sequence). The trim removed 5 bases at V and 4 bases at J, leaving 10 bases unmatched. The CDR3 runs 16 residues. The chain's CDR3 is CASSQGQGRSVTEAFF. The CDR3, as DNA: TGTGCCAGCAGCCAGGGACAGGGGCGATCAGTCACTGAAGCTTTCTTT.

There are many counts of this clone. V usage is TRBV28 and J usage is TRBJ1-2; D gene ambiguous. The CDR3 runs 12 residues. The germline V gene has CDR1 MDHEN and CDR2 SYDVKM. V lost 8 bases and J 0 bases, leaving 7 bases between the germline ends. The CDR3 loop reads CASGPPNYGYTF. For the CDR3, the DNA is TGTGCCAGCGGGCCTCCTAACTATGGCTACACCTTC.

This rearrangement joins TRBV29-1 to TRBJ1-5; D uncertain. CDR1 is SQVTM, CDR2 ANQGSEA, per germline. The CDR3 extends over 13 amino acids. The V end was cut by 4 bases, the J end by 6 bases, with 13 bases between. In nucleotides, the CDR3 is TGCAGCGTTGGGGCGGGGAGCGCTCAGCCCCAGCATTTT. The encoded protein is CSVGAGSAQPQHF.

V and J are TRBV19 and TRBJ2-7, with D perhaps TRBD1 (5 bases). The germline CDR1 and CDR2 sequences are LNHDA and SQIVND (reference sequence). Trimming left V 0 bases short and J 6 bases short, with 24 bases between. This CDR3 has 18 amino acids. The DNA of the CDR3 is TGTGCCAGTAGTATAGATCTGGCCCAGGGAATAACTTCTCTCGAGCAGTACTTC. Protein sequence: CASSIDLAQGITSLEQYF.

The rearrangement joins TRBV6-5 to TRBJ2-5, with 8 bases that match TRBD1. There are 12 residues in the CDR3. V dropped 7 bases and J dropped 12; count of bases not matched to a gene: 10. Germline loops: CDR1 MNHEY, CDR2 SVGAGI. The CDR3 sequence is CASTYPTGEKYF. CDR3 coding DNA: TGTGCCAGCACCTACCCGACAGGGGAGAAGTACTTC.

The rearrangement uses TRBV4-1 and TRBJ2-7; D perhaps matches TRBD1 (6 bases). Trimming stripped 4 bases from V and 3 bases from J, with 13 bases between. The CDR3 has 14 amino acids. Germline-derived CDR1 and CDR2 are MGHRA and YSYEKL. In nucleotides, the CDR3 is TGCGCCAGCAGCCGCTATAGGGGGATCTACGAGCAGTACTTC. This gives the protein CASSRYRGIYEQYF.

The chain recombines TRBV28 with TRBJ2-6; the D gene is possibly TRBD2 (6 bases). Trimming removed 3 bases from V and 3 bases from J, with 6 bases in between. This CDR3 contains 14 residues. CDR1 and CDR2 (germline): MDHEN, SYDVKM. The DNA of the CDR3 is TGTGCCAGCAGTTTCGGGGGTGGGGCCAACGTCCTGACTTTC. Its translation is CASSFGGGANVLTF.

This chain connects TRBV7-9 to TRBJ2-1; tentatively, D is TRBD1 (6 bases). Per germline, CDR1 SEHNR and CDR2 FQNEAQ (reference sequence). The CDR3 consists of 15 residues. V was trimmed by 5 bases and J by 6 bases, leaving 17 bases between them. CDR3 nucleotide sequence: TGTGCCAGCAGCGGACCGAGGGGGAAGATCAATGAGCAGTTCTTC. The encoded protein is CASSGPRGKINEQFF.